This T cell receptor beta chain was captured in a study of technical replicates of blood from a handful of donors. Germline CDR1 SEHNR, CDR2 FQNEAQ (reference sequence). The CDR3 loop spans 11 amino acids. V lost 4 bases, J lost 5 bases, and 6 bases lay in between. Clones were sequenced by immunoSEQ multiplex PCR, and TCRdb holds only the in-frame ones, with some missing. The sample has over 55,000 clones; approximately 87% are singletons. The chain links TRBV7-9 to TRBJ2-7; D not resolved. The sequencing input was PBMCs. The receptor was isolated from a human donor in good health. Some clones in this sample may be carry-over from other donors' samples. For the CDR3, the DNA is TGTGCCAGCAGCTCTACAGACGAGCAGTACTTC. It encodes CASSSTDEQYF.